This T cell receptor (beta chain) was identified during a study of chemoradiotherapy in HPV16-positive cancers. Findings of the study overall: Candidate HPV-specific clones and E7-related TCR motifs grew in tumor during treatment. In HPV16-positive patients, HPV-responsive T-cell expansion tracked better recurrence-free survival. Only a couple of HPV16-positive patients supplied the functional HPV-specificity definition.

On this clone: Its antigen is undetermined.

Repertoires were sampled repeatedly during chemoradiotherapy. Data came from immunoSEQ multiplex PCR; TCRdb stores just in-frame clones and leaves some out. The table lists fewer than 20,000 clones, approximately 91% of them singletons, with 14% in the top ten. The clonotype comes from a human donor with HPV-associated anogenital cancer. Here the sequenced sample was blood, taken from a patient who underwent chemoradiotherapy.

CDR3 bases: TGTGCCAGCAGTTTGACAGGGGAGAATGGCTACACCTTC. Its translation is CASSLTGENGYTF. The chain employs TRBV28 and TRBJ1-2; 8 nucleotides match TRBD1. The ends lost 3 bases at V and 6 bases at J; junction bases unmatched: 3. Germline CDR1 is MDHEN and CDR2 is SYDVKM. The CDR3 length is 13 residues.